These T cell receptor beta chains were read from a single sample in a study of T cells in Graves' hyperthyroidism and ophthalmopathy. From the multiplex PCR reads, TCRdb called clonotypes with MiXCR, one entry per CDR3 protein. This table has more than 600,000 distinct CDR3 sequences, about 15% appearing once. Sequenced material: blood. These receptors were taken from a man between 18 and 29 years old with Graves' hyperthyroidism. Both conserved end residues are part of each CDR3. The D gene is left open where the match is weak. The size entry is marked missing in some rows and otherwise reads once, few, many or a size class.

CDR3: CASSFIGNQPQHF; DNA: TGTGCCAGCAGTTTTATCGGGAATCAGCCCCAGCATTTT; D: NA; size: many; V: TRBV12-3/TRBV12-4; J: TRBJ1-5
CDR3: CSARGLAGGQIPEQYF; DNA: TGCAGTGCTAGGGGGCTAGCGGGAGGGCAAATTCCCGAGCAGTACTTC; D: TRBD2; size: NA; V: TRBV20-1; J: TRBJ2-7
CDR3: CASSQVGQAEAFF; DNA: TGTGCCAGCAGCCAAGTAGGACAGGCAGAAGCTTTCTTT; D: TRBD1; size: many; V: TRBV3-1; J: TRBJ1-1
CDR3: CSASGFGGAYEQYF; DNA: TGCAGTGCGAGTGGATTCGGAGGGGCCTACGAGCAGTACTTC; D: NA; size: NA; V: TRBV20-1; J: TRBJ2-7
CDR3: CASSYRAGFEQFF; DNA: TGTGCCAGCAGTTACCGGGCAGGGTTTGAGCAGTTCTTC; D: NA; size: NA; V: TRBV6-2/TRBV6-3; J: TRBJ2-1
CDR3: CASSSTGQIKNIQYF; DNA: TGTGCCAGCAGCTCCACGGGACAAATCAAAAACATTCAGTACTTC; D: NA; size: many; V: TRBV28; J: TRBJ2-4
CDR3: CASSLLGTTYNEQFF; DNA: TGTGCCAGCAGCTTATTGGGAACGACCTACAATGAGCAGTTCTTC; D: NA; size: few; V: TRBV7-3; J: TRBJ2-1
CDR3: CASSQGRTGANEQFF; DNA: TGTGCCAGCAGCCAAGGTCGCACGGGGGCCAATGAGCAGTTCTTC; D: NA; size: NA; V: TRBV3-1; J: TRBJ2-1
CDR3: CASTGTANEKLFF; DNA: TGTGCCAGCACCGGGACGGCTAATGAAAAACTGTTTTTT; D: NA; size: few; V: TRBV25-1; J: TRBJ1-4
CDR3: CASSHSRGGGQETQYF; DNA: TGTGCCAGCAGCCATAGCAGGGGAGGTGGTCAAGAGACCCAGTACTTC; D: NA; size: many; V: TRBV28; J: TRBJ2-5
CDR3: CASSSRGQNTGELFF; DNA: TGTGCCAGCAGCTCCAGGGGGCAGAACACCGGGGAGCTGTTTTTT; D: TRBD1; size: few; V: TRBV7-2; J: TRBJ2-2
CDR3: CASGYRLAGGTYEQYF; DNA: TGTGCCAGCGGCTACAGACTAGCGGGAGGTACCTACGAGCAGTACTTC; D: TRBD2; size: NA; V: TRBV5-6; J: TRBJ2-7
CDR3: CASSLDFQGQYF; DNA: TGTGCCAGCAGCTTAGATTTCCAGGGCCAGTACTTC; D: NA; size: many; V: TRBV11-2; J: TRBJ2-5
CDR3: CASRPGAGGRSEQYF; DNA: TGTGCCAGCCGCCCCGGAGCGGGGGGTCGATCGGAGCAGTACTTC; D: TRBD2; size: many; V: TRBV27; J: TRBJ2-7
CDR3: CSANNRDSSGANVLTF; DNA: TGCAGTGCTAACAACAGGGATAGCTCTGGGGCCAACGTCCTGACTTTC; D: NA; size: few; V: TRBV20-1; J: TRBJ2-6
CDR3: CASSIVRAKNIQYF; DNA: TGTGCCAGTAGTATTGTCAGGGCCAAAAACATTCAGTACTTC; D: NA; size: NA; V: TRBV19; J: TRBJ2-4
CDR3: CASSGGSPNTGELFF; DNA: TGTGCCAGCTCTGGCGGGAGTCCCAACACCGGGGAGCTGTTTTTT; D: TRBD2; size: many; V: TRBV2; J: TRBJ2-2
CDR3: CASSEIEYANEQFF; DNA: TGTGCCAGCAGTGAAATAGAATATGCCAATGAGCAGTTCTTC; D: NA; size: many; V: TRBV6-1; J: TRBJ2-1
CDR3: CASSLEAATTEAFF; DNA: TGCGCCAGCAGCTTGGAGGCAGCTACCACTGAAGCTTTCTTT; D: NA; size: few; V: TRBV5-1; J: TRBJ1-1
CDR3: CSALDLAGGYNEQFF; DNA: TGCAGTGCTTTGGATCTGGCGGGAGGGTACAATGAGCAGTTCTTC; D: TRBD2; size: NA; V: TRBV20-1; J: TRBJ2-1
CDR3: CASSSDSSSAYNEQFF; DNA: TGTGCCAGCAGTTCGGATTCCAGTAGTGCCTACAATGAGCAGTTCTTC; D: NA; size: many; V: TRBV28; J: TRBJ2-1
CDR3: CSVQLAGVGYEQYF; DNA: TGCAGCGTACAACTAGCGGGAGTGGGTTACGAGCAGTACTTC; D: TRBD2; size: many; V: TRBV29-1; J: TRBJ2-7
CDR3: CASSSPGLAGGPYEQYF; DNA: TGTGCCAGCAGTTCGCCGGGACTAGCGGGAGGGCCCTACGAGCAGTACTTC; D: TRBD2; size: many; V: TRBV12-3/TRBV12-4; J: TRBJ2-7
CDR3: CASSLTQETQYF; DNA: TGTGCCAGCTCACTCACCCAAGAGACCCAGTACTTC; D: NA; size: many; V: TRBV28; J: TRBJ2-5
CDR3: CASSESGDRENIQYF; DNA: TGCGCCAGCAGTGAGTCGGGAGACAGAGAAAACATTCAGTACTTC; D: NA; size: few; V: TRBV10-1; J: TRBJ2-4
CDR3: CASSRGSSSADTQYF; DNA: TGTGCCAGCAGCCGCGGGTCCTCCTCGGCGGATACGCAGTATTTT; D: NA; size: many; V: TRBV7-2; J: TRBJ2-3
CDR3: CASSLKPSQETQYF; DNA: TGTGCCAGCAGCCTGAAGCCCAGTCAGGAGACCCAGTACTTC; D: NA; size: NA; V: TRBV27; J: TRBJ2-5
CDR3: CASSIRPNLAGGLTNTGELFF; DNA: TGTGCCAGTAGTATCCGTCCGAATCTAGCGGGAGGGCTTACGAACACCGGGGAGCTGTTTTTT; D: TRBD2; size: NA; V: TRBV19; J: TRBJ2-2
CDR3: CSYLDSYSNQPQHF; DNA: TGCAGCTACCTTGACAGCTATAGCAATCAGCCCCAGCATTTT; D: NA; size: NA; V: TRBV29-1; J: TRBJ1-5
CDR3: CASRLTSGQGNEKLFF; DNA: TGTGCCAGTAGACTCACGTCGGGACAGGGTAATGAAAAACTGTTTTTT; D: TRBD1; size: NA; V: TRBV19; J: TRBJ1-4
CDR3: CASSHPGLAGAYEQYF; DNA: TGCGCCAGCAGCCACCCCGGACTAGCGGGCGCCTACGAGCAGTACTTC; D: TRBD2; size: NA; V: TRBV4-1; J: TRBJ2-7
CDR3: CSARPPGTSGFVDEQFF; DNA: TGCAGTGCTAGGCCCCCCGGGACTAGCGGTTTTGTCGATGAGCAGTTCTTC; D: TRBD2; size: many; V: TRBV20-1; J: TRBJ2-1
CDR3: CASSLGRGTEVQETQYF; DNA: TGTGCCAGCAGCTTAGGACGAGGGACAGAAGTTCAAGAGACCCAGTACTTC; D: TRBD1; size: many; V: TRBV7-9; J: TRBJ2-5